This TCR beta chain originates from a study of shared clonotypes between healthy human individuals. Overall study results and limits: Rarefaction demonstrated incomplete sorted-subset sequencing despite large depth.

The study drew all its donors from Caucasian adults living in Nashville, Tennessee. This clone was counted only a few times. Its target is unknown. Other DNA variants within this sample encode the same CDR3. The assay ran at deep level. Genomic DNA of each subset was evenly split across several immunoSEQ plates. Data came from immunoSEQ multiplex PCR; TCRdb stores just in-frame clones and leaves some out. The sample consists of around 1,100,000 clones, approximately 77% of them appearing once. CDR3 length: 13 residues. The germline V gene encodes CDR1 GTSNPN and CDR2 SVGIG (reference sequence). Trimming removed 1 base from V and 4 bases from J, with 7 bases in between.

The chain employs TRBV30 and TRBJ2-2, with D hard to call. This receptor was obtained from a man in his late teens or twenties in good health. Some clones in this sample may be carry-over from other donors' samples. The sequenced sample was memory CD4+ T cells from PBMCs. Subset here: CD45RA-negative fraction. The CDR3 reads CAWSGQVTGELFF. The CDR3 region has the DNA TGTGCCTGGAGTGGCCAGGTCACCGGGGAGCTGTTTTTT.